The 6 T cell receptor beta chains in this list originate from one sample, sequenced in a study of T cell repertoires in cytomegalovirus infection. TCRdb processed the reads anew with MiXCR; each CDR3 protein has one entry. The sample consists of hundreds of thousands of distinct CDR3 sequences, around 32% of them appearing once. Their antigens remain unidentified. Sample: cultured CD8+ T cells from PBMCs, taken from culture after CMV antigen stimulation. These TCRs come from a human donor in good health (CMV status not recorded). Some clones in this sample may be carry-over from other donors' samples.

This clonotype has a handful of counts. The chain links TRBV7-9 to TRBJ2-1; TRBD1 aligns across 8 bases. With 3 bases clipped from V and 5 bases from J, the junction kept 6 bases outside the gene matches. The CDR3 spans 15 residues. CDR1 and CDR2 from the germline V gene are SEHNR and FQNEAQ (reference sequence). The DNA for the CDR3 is TGTGCCAGCAGCTTCAGACAGGGGTCAGACAATGAGCAGTTCTTC. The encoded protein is CASSFRQGSDNEQFF.

The CDR3 loop is CASSVGRVRGAKNIQYF. In DNA form, the CDR3 reads TGTGCCAGCAGCGTAGGAAGGGTCCGGGGAGCCAAAAACATTCAGTACTTC. The chain combines TRBV9 with TRBJ2-4, with D possibly TRBD2 on 5 matching bases. V lost 0 bases and J lost 0, with 13 bases in between. Germline V gene sequence: CDR1 SGDLS, CDR2 YYNGEE. The CDR3 is 17 residues long.

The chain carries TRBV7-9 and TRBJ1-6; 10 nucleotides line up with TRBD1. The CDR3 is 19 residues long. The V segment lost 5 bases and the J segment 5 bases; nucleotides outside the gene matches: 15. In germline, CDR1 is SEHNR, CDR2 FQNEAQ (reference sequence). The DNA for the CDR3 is TGTGCCAGCAGCCAAAGGGGGTTTGGGACAGGGGAAAATAATTCACCCCTCCACTTT. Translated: CASSQRGFGTGENNSPLHF.

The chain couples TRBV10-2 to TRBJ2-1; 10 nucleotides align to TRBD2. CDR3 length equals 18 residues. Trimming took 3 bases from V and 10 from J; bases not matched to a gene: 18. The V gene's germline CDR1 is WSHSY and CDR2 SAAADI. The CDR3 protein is CASSDRVERGGGEGEQFF. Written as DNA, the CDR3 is TGCGCCAGCAGTGATCGGGTGGAGCGGGGGGGGGGCGAGGGCGAGCAGTTCTTC.

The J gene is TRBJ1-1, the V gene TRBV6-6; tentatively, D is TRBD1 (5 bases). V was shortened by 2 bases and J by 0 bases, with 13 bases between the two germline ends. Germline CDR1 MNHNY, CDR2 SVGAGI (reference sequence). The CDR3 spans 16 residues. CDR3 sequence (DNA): TGTGCCAGCAGTTACGGACTCGGGGCGCTGAACACTGAAGCTTTCTTT. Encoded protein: CASSYGLGALNTEAFF.

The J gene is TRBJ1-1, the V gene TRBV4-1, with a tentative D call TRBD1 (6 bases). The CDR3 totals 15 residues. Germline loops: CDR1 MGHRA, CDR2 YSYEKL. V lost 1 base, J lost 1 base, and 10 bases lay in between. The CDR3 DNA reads TGCGCCAGCAGCCAAGTGGGGGGCCGGAACACTGAAGCTTTCTTT. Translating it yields CASSQVGGRNTEAFF.